This T cell receptor beta chain was found in a study of T cell repertoires in cytomegalovirus infection (dated by TCRdb to the late 2010s). About the full investigation: The peptide stimulations were aimed at well-studied HLA-B-restricted epitopes as well as recently identified HLA-C-restricted CMV epitopes, whose presentation resists viral immunomodulation. The HLA type of each donor mattered for the analysis, because public TCR beta signatures pointed to carriage of CMV infection along with the matching HLA type.

As to this clonotype: The antigen it recognizes is unknown. No much larger clone exists at a distance of one base, and base qualities are not known.

The CDR3 sequence holds 15 residues, the cysteine and phenylalanine included. The DNA shown is the 45-base CDR3, in frame from base 1. A distance of 11 bases separates the germline ends of V and J, which lose 3 bases and 0 bases respectively. CDR1 MNHNY and CDR2 SVGAGI were looked up in the germline V gene (reference sequence). This sample was sequenced with an Illumina HiSeq 1500. TCRdb took the public reads, trimmed them with fastp at Q25, ran MiXCR for clone calling and kept in-frame beta chains. Every CDR3 protein is listed once, alongside the most common genes and DNA of its rows. Recorded for this sample are roughly 730,000 distinct CDR3 sequences; around 35% of them occurred a single time. In total, the top ten clones hold 15% to 20% of the sample. Overall study outcomes, separate from this receptor: The ex vivo response was dominated by HLA-C-restricted CMV-specific TCR beta clonotypes, which also provided the single most frequent clonotype in two of eight donors. Carriers of CMV infection plus the relevant HLA type were discriminated by the cumulative frequency of public TCR beta family members in the study cohort and in an independent roughly 320-donor cohort.

What this sample's treatment or condition label stands for: in vitro stimulation with specific CMV peptide epitopes to enrich CMV-specific T cells. The V gene is TRBV6-6 and the J gene is TRBJ1-1, with the D gene call left open. The sequencing used cultured PBMCs, collected from culture after CMV antigen stimulation. The clonotype comes from a human donor in good health (CMV status not recorded). Some clones in this sample may be carry-over from other donors' samples. CDR3 reads: CASSYTSYMNTEAFF. The base sequence is TGTGCCAGCAGTTATACATCTTACATGAACACTGAAGCTTTCTTT.